Listed below are T cell receptor beta chains from one sample, sequenced in a study of blood T cell repertoires in COVID-19. TCRdb's table, derived via immunoSEQ multiplex PCR, lists solely in-frame clones and lacks some. This table holds 200,000 to 300,000 clones, around 86% found once. Sequencing was performed on peripheral blood. The source is a man in his forties or fifties who had recovered from COVID-19. CDR3s include the opening cysteine and the closing phenylalanine or tryptophan. Each record gives: V gene, J gene, clone size, D gene, CDR3 DNA, CDR3 protein. A D gene is named only where the DNA matches it firmly. The size of a clone is reported for some rows only, either as once, few or many, or as a class for expanded clones.

v_gene: TRBV12-3/TRBV12-4
j_gene: TRBJ1-3
abundance: -
d_gene: -
CDR3nt: TGTGCCAGCAGTTTTTCGGGTTTAGACACCATATATTTT
CDR3aa: CASSFSGLDTIYF

v_gene: TRBV11-3
j_gene: TRBJ2-1
abundance: -
d_gene: -
CDR3nt: TGTGCCAGCAGCACCGGACAAAGCTCCTACAATGAGCAGTTCTTC
CDR3aa: CASSTGQSSYNEQFF

v_gene: TRBV20-1
j_gene: TRBJ2-7
abundance: -
d_gene: -
CDR3nt: TGCAGTGCTAGTCCTACACAAGCAGGGCTGTTATACGAGCAGTACTTC
CDR3aa: CSASPTQAGLLYEQYF

v_gene: TRBV18
j_gene: TRBJ2-2
abundance: -
d_gene: TRBD2
CDR3nt: TGTGCCAGCTCACCACCCGGGGGGGTCACCGGGGAGCTGTTTTTT
CDR3aa: CASSPPGGVTGELFF

v_gene: TRBV5-6
j_gene: TRBJ1-4
abundance: -
d_gene: -
CDR3nt: TGTGCCAGCAGCCAAACAGCGGGGGCGCGTCAAGAAAAACTGTTTTTT
CDR3aa: CASSQTAGARQEKLFF

v_gene: TRBV19
j_gene: TRBJ1-5
abundance: -
d_gene: TRBD1
CDR3nt: TGTGCCAGTAGTATCCTTGGCGCGTCAGGGGGCTTCGGCAATCAGCCCCAGCATTTT
CDR3aa: CASSILGASGGFGNQPQHF

v_gene: TRBV2
j_gene: TRBJ2-3
abundance: -
d_gene: -
CDR3nt: TGTGCCAGCAATCCTTTCTTTACAGATACGCAGTATTTT
CDR3aa: CASNPFFTDTQYF

v_gene: TRBV3-1/TRBV3-2
j_gene: TRBJ2-2
abundance: few
d_gene: TRBD2
CDR3nt: TGTGCCAGCTGCCCACTAGCGGCCGGACAAACCGGGGAGCTGTTTTTT
CDR3aa: CASCPLAAGQTGELFF

v_gene: TRBV7-6
j_gene: TRBJ2-1
abundance: -
d_gene: -
CDR3nt: TGTGCCAGCAGCTTCTCTTACAGCAGCTCCTACAATGAGCAGTTCTTC
CDR3aa: CASSFSYSSSYNEQFF

v_gene: TRBV5-4
j_gene: TRBJ2-3
abundance: -
d_gene: TRBD2
CDR3nt: TGTGCCAGCACCCAACCGGGACTAGCGGGAGAAAGGGACTTT
CDR3aa: CASTQPGLAGERDF

v_gene: TRBV29-1
j_gene: TRBJ2-3
abundance: -
d_gene: TRBD1
CDR3nt: TGCAGCGTTGAAATTCCGGGACAGGGTAGAGATACGCAGTATTTT
CDR3aa: CSVEIPGQGRDTQYF

v_gene: TRBV7-6
j_gene: TRBJ2-5
abundance: -
d_gene: -
CDR3nt: TGTGCCAGCACTGGTCTATTGCGGAACCAAGAGACCCAGTACTTC
CDR3aa: CASTGLLRNQETQYF

v_gene: TRBV9
j_gene: TRBJ2-1
abundance: -
d_gene: -
CDR3nt: TGTGCCAGCAGCGTGGGGGGCTCCTACAATGAGCAGTTCTTC
CDR3aa: CASSVGGSYNEQFF

v_gene: TRBV9
j_gene: TRBJ2-1
abundance: -
d_gene: TRBD2
CDR3nt: TGTGCCAGCACTTCTCCATCCGCCGGCCTAGCGGGAGCCGATGAGCAGTTCTTC
CDR3aa: CASTSPSAGLAGADEQFF

v_gene: TRBV21-1
j_gene: TRBJ2-1
abundance: -
d_gene: -
CDR3nt: TGTGCCAGCAGCAATAGATACACCCCCAAGGGACTAGCGGGGTACAATGAGCAGTTCTTC
CDR3aa: CASSNRYTPKGLAGYNEQFF

v_gene: TRBV19
j_gene: TRBJ2-2
abundance: -
d_gene: TRBD1
CDR3nt: TGTGCCAGTGCCATGACAGGGTGGGAAGGGGAGCTGTTTTTT
CDR3aa: CASAMTGWEGELFF

v_gene: TRBV5-6
j_gene: TRBJ1-2
abundance: few
d_gene: TRBD1
CDR3nt: TGTGCCAGCAGCTTGGTGGGACAGAGGAACTATGGCTACACCTTC
CDR3aa: CASSLVGQRNYGYTF

v_gene: TRBV24-1
j_gene: TRBJ2-1
abundance: -
d_gene: TRBD2
CDR3nt: TGTGCCACCAGTGACCGTAGCGGGAGGACTTACAATGAGCAGTTCTTC
CDR3aa: CATSDRSGRTYNEQFF

v_gene: TRBV5-1
j_gene: TRBJ2-7
abundance: -
d_gene: -
CDR3nt: TGCGCCAGCAGCTTGCTGACTAGGGCCTACGAGCAGTACTTC
CDR3aa: CASSLLTRAYEQYF

v_gene: TRBV18
j_gene: TRBJ2-3
abundance: once
d_gene: TRBD2
CDR3nt: TGTGCCAGCTCACCGATACGGACTAGCGGGGGGGCAACAGATACGCAGTATTTT
CDR3aa: CASSPIRTSGGATDTQYF

v_gene: TRBV5-8
j_gene: TRBJ1-4
abundance: -
d_gene: -
CDR3nt: TGTGCCAGCAGCTTGGGTCAGGCGAATAATGAAAAACTGTTTTTT
CDR3aa: CASSLGQANNEKLFF

v_gene: TRBV18
j_gene: TRBJ1-2
abundance: once
d_gene: TRBD1
CDR3nt: TGTGCCAGCTCACCCTTCGCGGGGACAGCTAACTATGGCTACACCTTC
CDR3aa: CASSPFAGTANYGYTF

v_gene: TRBV7-7
j_gene: TRBJ2-5
abundance: -
d_gene: -
CDR3nt: TGTGCCAGCAGCTTAGACCTAATACAGACCCAGTACTTC
CDR3aa: CASSLDLIQTQYF

v_gene: TRBV2
j_gene: TRBJ1-1
abundance: -
d_gene: -
CDR3nt: TGTGCCAGCGGACGCGGGTGGACTGAAGCTTTCTTT
CDR3aa: CASGRGWTEAFF

v_gene: TRBV7-9
j_gene: TRBJ2-2
abundance: -
d_gene: TRBD2
CDR3nt: TGTGCCAGCAGCTCTCTCCCCGGGACTAGTATAACCGGGGAGCTGTTTTTT
CDR3aa: CASSSLPGTSITGELFF

v_gene: TRBV7-2
j_gene: TRBJ2-5
abundance: -
d_gene: -
CDR3nt: TGTGCCAGCACCCGGGACTTTGGGGCCCGGGAGACCCAGTACTTC
CDR3aa: CASTRDFGARETQYF

v_gene: TRBV7-8
j_gene: TRBJ1-6
abundance: -
d_gene: -
CDR3nt: TGTGCCAGCAGTCCACAGGGTTTAGGTTCACCCCTCCACTTT
CDR3aa: CASSPQGLGSPLHF

v_gene: TRBV2
j_gene: TRBJ2-3
abundance: -
d_gene: -
CDR3nt: TGTGCCAGCCCGGGTCGAAGCACAGATACGCAGTATTTT
CDR3aa: CASPGRSTDTQYF

v_gene: TRBV12-5
j_gene: TRBJ2-3
abundance: -
d_gene: TRBD1
CDR3nt: TGTGCTAGTGGTTCCCGAGGAGTGGGGACAGTATTGGATACGCAGTATTTT
CDR3aa: CASGSRGVGTVLDTQYF

v_gene: TRBV10-3
j_gene: TRBJ2-7
abundance: -
d_gene: TRBD1
CDR3nt: TGTGCCATCAGTATAGGACAGGGCACCTACGAGCAGTACTTC
CDR3aa: CAISIGQGTYEQYF

v_gene: TRBV6-2/TRBV6-3
j_gene: TRBJ2-2
abundance: once
d_gene: TRBD1
CDR3nt: TGTGCCAGCAGTCGACAGGGGGGAACCGGGGAGCTGTTTTTT
CDR3aa: CASSRQGGTGELFF

v_gene: TRBV3-1/TRBV3-2
j_gene: TRBJ2-1
abundance: -
d_gene: TRBD1
CDR3nt: TGTGCCAGCAGCGAACGACAGGGGGCTGGGAAACCGGGTGAGCAGTTCTTC
CDR3aa: CASSERQGAGKPGEQFF

v_gene: TRBV7-8
j_gene: TRBJ1-2
abundance: -
d_gene: -
CDR3nt: TGTGCCAGCAGCTTAACAGGGAGGGGGGCTGCTAACTATGGCTACACCTTC
CDR3aa: CASSLTGRGAANYGYTF

v_gene: TRBV29-1
j_gene: TRBJ2-1
abundance: few
d_gene: -
CDR3nt: TGCAGCGTCTACAGGGTCAATGAGCAGTTCTTC
CDR3aa: CSVYRVNEQFF

v_gene: TRBV7-9
j_gene: TRBJ2-2
abundance: -
d_gene: TRBD1
CDR3nt: TGTGCCAGCAGCTTCCGGGACAGGGCGCTGACCGGGGAGCTGTTTTTT
CDR3aa: CASSFRDRALTGELFF

v_gene: TRBV5-6
j_gene: TRBJ2-5
abundance: -
d_gene: -
CDR3nt: TGTGCCAGCAGGAGTACTAGAGGAGGAGAGACCCAGTACTTC
CDR3aa: CASRSTRGGETQYF

v_gene: TRBV6-5
j_gene: TRBJ1-4
abundance: once
d_gene: -
CDR3nt: TGTGCCAGCACTGCAGGGAAGGCTGAAAAACTGTTTTTT
CDR3aa: CASTAGKAEKLFF

v_gene: TRBV18
j_gene: TRBJ1-6
abundance: -
d_gene: TRBD1
CDR3nt: TGTGCCAGCTCAAAAGGGACAGGGTTCAATTCACCCCTCCACTTT
CDR3aa: CASSKGTGFNSPLHF

v_gene: TRBV3-1/TRBV3-2
j_gene: TRBJ2-7
abundance: once
d_gene: -
CDR3nt: TGTGCCAGCAGCCAAGCCTCGGGCAGGGCCAACGAGCAGTACTTC
CDR3aa: CASSQASGRANEQYF

v_gene: TRBV5-5
j_gene: TRBJ2-1
abundance: -
d_gene: -
CDR3nt: TGTGCCAGCAGCCTCAATCCTACCCGGGGCAATGAGCAGTTCTTC
CDR3aa: CASSLNPTRGNEQFF

v_gene: TRBV18
j_gene: TRBJ2-1
abundance: -
d_gene: TRBD2
CDR3nt: TGTGCCAGCTCACCCTGGGTGTTAGGACTAGCTAGTGATGAGCAGTTCTTC
CDR3aa: CASSPWVLGLASDEQFF

v_gene: TRBV6-2/TRBV6-3
j_gene: TRBJ2-5
abundance: -
d_gene: -
CDR3nt: TGTGCCAGCAGCCGACTAGGCCCAGAGACCCAGTACTTC
CDR3aa: CASSRLGPETQYF

v_gene: TRBV6-2/TRBV6-3
j_gene: TRBJ2-5
abundance: -
d_gene: TRBD2
CDR3nt: TGTGCCAGCAGTCTAGAGGGACTAGCAGCTGAGACCCAGTACTTC
CDR3aa: CASSLEGLAAETQYF

v_gene: TRBV27
j_gene: TRBJ2-1
abundance: -
d_gene: TRBD2
CDR3nt: TGTGCCAGCAGTTTGGTAGCGGGAGCCTACAATGAGCAGTTCTTC
CDR3aa: CASSLVAGAYNEQFF

v_gene: TRBV5-6
j_gene: TRBJ1-5
abundance: -
d_gene: -
CDR3nt: TGTGCCAGCAGCCTGTACAATCAGGGGCGAGGCAATCAGCCCCAGCATTTT
CDR3aa: CASSLYNQGRGNQPQHF

v_gene: TRBV19
j_gene: TRBJ2-7
abundance: -
d_gene: -
CDR3nt: TGTGCCAGTAGTTACAGGGTGAGCTACGAGCAGTACTTC
CDR3aa: CASSYRVSYEQYF

v_gene: TRBV7-9
j_gene: TRBJ1-4
abundance: -
d_gene: TRBD1
CDR3nt: TGTGCCAGCAGCTTAGCGATGGGACAGGATAATGAAAAACTGTTTTTT
CDR3aa: CASSLAMGQDNEKLFF

v_gene: TRBV6-1
j_gene: TRBJ2-3
abundance: -
d_gene: TRBD1
CDR3nt: TGTGCCAGCAGTGATGGGGGCAGGGGGCCTTTAGATACGCAGTATTTT
CDR3aa: CASSDGGRGPLDTQYF

v_gene: TRBV6-6
j_gene: TRBJ1-2
abundance: once
d_gene: -
CDR3nt: TGTGCCAGCAGTTACGAGAATGGCTACACCTTC
CDR3aa: CASSYENGYTF

v_gene: TRBV6-5
j_gene: TRBJ2-5
abundance: -
d_gene: TRBD1
CDR3nt: TGTGCCAGCAGGTTAGGACAGGGTCAAGAGACCCAGTACTTC
CDR3aa: CASRLGQGQETQYF

v_gene: TRBV6-4
j_gene: TRBJ2-1
abundance: -
d_gene: -
CDR3nt: TGTGCCAGCAGTGACTCGAGGCGGCTGGTACGGTTCTTC
CDR3aa: CASSDSRRLVRFF